This TCR beta chain emerged from a study of cytomegalovirus exposure and HLA in healthy donors. Study-level points and caveats: Listed as cytomegalovirus-associated were 164 TCR beta chains.

Regarding this clone: Its antigen remains unidentified.

This CDR3 is 16 amino acids long. The germline V gene has CDR1 GTSNPN and CDR2 SVGIG (reference sequence). V shed 3 bases and J 6 bases; nucleotides not matched to a gene: 11. The PCR had 60 Vbeta and 13 Jbeta primers. Clones were read by immunoSEQ multiplex PCR, and TCRdb kept only the in-frame ones, dropping some. The sample records about 150,000 clones, 75% to 80% being singletons. The V and J genes are TRBV30 and TRBJ2-1, with 10 bases matching TRBD1. The sample comprised PBMCs. The source is a male donor in good health and CMV-seronegative. Here the CDR3 DNA reads TGTGCCTGGAGGGGGGACAGGGGTCTCTTGCGCAATGAGCAGTTCTTC. Residues: CAWRGDRGLLRNEQFF.